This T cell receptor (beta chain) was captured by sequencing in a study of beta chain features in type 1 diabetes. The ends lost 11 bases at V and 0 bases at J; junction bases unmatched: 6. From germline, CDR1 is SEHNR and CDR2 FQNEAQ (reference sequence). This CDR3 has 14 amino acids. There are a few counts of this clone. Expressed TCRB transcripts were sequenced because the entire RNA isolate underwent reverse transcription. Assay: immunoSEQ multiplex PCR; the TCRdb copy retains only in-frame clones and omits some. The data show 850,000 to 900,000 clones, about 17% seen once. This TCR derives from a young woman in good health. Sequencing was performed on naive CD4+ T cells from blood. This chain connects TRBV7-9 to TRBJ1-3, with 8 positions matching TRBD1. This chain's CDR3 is CALGGQVSGNTIYF. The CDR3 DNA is TGTGCCCTTGGGGGACAGGTCTCTGGAAACACCATATATTTT.